This T cell receptor beta chain originates from a study of shared clonotypes between healthy human individuals. Turning to the study itself: Each donor contributed plates that comprised three CD4 naive, three CD4 memory, two CD8 naive and one CD8 memory.

In regard to this clone: One end of the junction varies from germline; a read error may be responsible.

Produced via immunoSEQ multiplex PCR; TCRdb's table is partial and in-frame only. This table has millions of clones, just under 95% appearing once. Naive CD8 cells were CD45RO-negative, positively selected for CCR7, excluding terminally differentiated effector memory CD45RA+ cells. In germline, CDR1 is SGHTS, CDR2 YDEGEE. The CDR3 length is 10 residues. This sequence was found in a man aged 18 to 29 in good health. Sequences were obtained from naive CD8+ T cells sorted from blood. The V gene is TRBV5-8, the J gene TRBJ2-4; the D is unclear. CDR3 in DNA: TGTGCCAGCAATATCCCGGACGGTAACTTC. This codes for CASNIPDGNF.